These T cell receptor beta chains were read from a single sample in a study of blood T cell repertoires in COVID-19. Sequencing was performed with immunoSEQ multiplex PCR; in TCRdb, only in-frame clones are kept and a portion is missing. In the table there are about 260,000 clones, about 85% of which are singletons. Sequenced material: peripheral blood. The source is a man between 18 and 35 years old with active or convalescent COVID-19. Both conserved end residues are part of each CDR3. D genes are given only for firm matches. Rows may omit the clone size; those that give it use once, few, many or a size class.

d_call,v_call,clone_size,j_call,cdr3_aa,cdr3_nt
.,TRBV2,.,TRBJ1-2,CASSEGSYGYTF,TGTGCCAGCAGCGAGGGAAGCTATGGCTACACCTTC
.,TRBV19,.,TRBJ1-1,CASSRETGVNTEAFF,TGTGCCAGTAGTAGGGAGACAGGAGTGAACACTGAAGCTTTCTTT
.,TRBV18,.,TRBJ2-7,CASSALAGVHEQYF,TGTGCCAGCTCCGCCCTGGCAGGGGTCCACGAGCAGTACTTC
TRBD1,TRBV11-2,.,TRBJ2-7,CASSSLDRGRYEQYF,TGTGCCAGCAGCTCCTTAGACAGGGGGCGATACGAGCAGTACTTC
TRBD1,TRBV5-1,.,TRBJ2-5,CASSTGTASQETQYF,TGCGCCAGCAGCACAGGGACAGCTTCGCAAGAGACCCAGTACTTC
.,TRBV6-5,.,TRBJ1-6,CASSYRGVSRLAPLHF,TGTGCCAGCAGTTACCGGGGGGTATCAAGGTTGGCACCCCTCCACTTT
TRBD1,TRBV3-1/TRBV3-2,.,TRBJ1-2,CASSPGTGTNYGYTF,TGTGCCAGCAGCCCCGGGACAGGAACTAACTATGGCTACACCTTC
TRBD1,TRBV10-3,.,TRBJ2-7,CAISDGTGSYEQYF,TGTGCCATCAGTGATGGGACAGGGTCCTACGAGCAGTACTTC
TRBD1,TRBV7-9,.,TRBJ1-1,CASSRTGGDGNTEAFF,TGTGCCAGCAGCCGTACAGGGGGCGATGGGAACACTGAAGCTTTCTTT
TRBD1,TRBV6-2/TRBV6-3,.,TRBJ2-7,CASSSGGAAQYF,TGTGCCAGCAGTTCAGGGGGCGCAGCGCAGTACTTC
.,TRBV6-2/TRBV6-3,.,TRBJ1-2,CASSSSVQRNGYTF,TGTGCCAGCAGTTCAAGCGTTCAGAGAAATGGCTACACCTTC
.,TRBV30,.,TRBJ2-1,CAWKEYNEQFF,TGTGCCTGGAAGGAGTACAATGAGCAGTTCTTC
.,TRBV3-1/TRBV3-2,.,TRBJ1-2,CASSQDGSHGYTF,TGTGCCAGCAGCCAAGACGGGTCCCATGGCTACACCTTC
.,TRBV19,.,TRBJ2-7,CASSGGSSNTYEQYF,TGTGCCAGTAGTGGAGGGAGCTCAAATACCTACGAGCAGTACTTC
.,TRBV18,.,TRBJ1-6,CASSAPNTPGTLNSPLHF,TGTGCCAGTTCAGCACCCAACACTCCCGGGACACTAAATTCACCCCTCCACTTT
.,TRBV29-1,.,TRBJ2-1,CSVDLSSGRGNEQFF,TGCAGCGTAGACCTCTCGTCGGGAAGAGGGAATGAGCAGTTCTTC
TRBD2,TRBV19,.,TRBJ2-7,CASSIGLAYEQYF,TGTGCCAGTAGTATAGGACTAGCTTACGAGCAGTACTTC
TRBD2,TRBV18,.,TRBJ2-5,CASSPGLAGVASQETQYF,TGTGCCAGCTCACCAGGACTAGCGGGAGTGGCGTCCCAAGAGACCCAGTACTTC
.,TRBV6-5,.,TRBJ1-1,CASIPTVGEAFF,TGTGCCAGCATTCCAACAGTGGGTGAAGCTTTCTTT
.,TRBV11-3,.,TRBJ2-1,CASSPASDPYNEQFF,TGTGCCAGCAGCCCCGCTAGCGATCCCTACAATGAGCAGTTCTTC
TRBD2,TRBV6-2/TRBV6-3,.,TRBJ2-2,CASSYRLAGAEELFF,TGTGCCAGCAGTTACCGACTAGCGGGAGCAGAGGAGCTGTTTTTT
TRBD1,TRBV3-1/TRBV3-2,few,TRBJ1-2,CASSFRAGGRGYGYTF,TGTGCCAGCAGCTTCCGCGCAGGGGGCAGAGGCTATGGCTACACCTTC